This T cell receptor beta chain was observed in a study of identifying expanded T cells in peripheral blood. Some clones are missing from TCRdb's copy, which holds only in-frame ones; the method was immunoSEQ multiplex PCR. The data hold over 100,000 clones, with roughly 90% observed a single time. Germline V gene lookup returns CDR1 SGHAT and CDR2 FQNNGV. This CDR3 comprises 14 residues. V was pared by 3 bases and J by 2 bases, with 7 bases between. In the case of this clone: Its antigen is unknown.

Whole-study results and caveats: Technical replicates showed roughly 1.2 changed clones; two weeks roughly 16; four weeks 19. Approximately two-week clone count variance significantly increased as total template count grew.

This clonotype originated in a person between 18 and 69 years old in good health. The sample taken for sequencing was blood. V gene TRBV11-2 combines with J gene TRBJ2-2; unclear D gene. CDR3: CASSLWENTGELFF. In nucleotides, the CDR3 is TGTGCCAGCAGCTTGTGGGAAAACACCGGGGAGCTGTTTTTT. The complete variable domain, with remaining parts taken from reference TRBV11-2 and TRBJ2-2, reads EAGVAQSPRYKIIEKRQSVAFWCNPISGHATLYWYQQILGQGPKLLIQFQNNGVVDDSQLPKDRFSAERLKGVDSTLKIQPAKLEDSAVYLCASSLWENTGELFFGEGSRLTVL.